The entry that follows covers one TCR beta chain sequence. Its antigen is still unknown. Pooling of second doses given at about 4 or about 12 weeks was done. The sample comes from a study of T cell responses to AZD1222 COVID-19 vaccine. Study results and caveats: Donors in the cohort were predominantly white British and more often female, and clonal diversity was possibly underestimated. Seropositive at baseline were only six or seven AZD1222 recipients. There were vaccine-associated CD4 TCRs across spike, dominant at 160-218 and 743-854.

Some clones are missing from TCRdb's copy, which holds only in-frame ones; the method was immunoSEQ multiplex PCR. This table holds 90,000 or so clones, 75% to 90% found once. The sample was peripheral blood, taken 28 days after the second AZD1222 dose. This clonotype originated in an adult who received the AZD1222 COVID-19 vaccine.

The CDR3: CASSQDYRIASLYEQYF. For the CDR3, the DNA is TGTGCCAGCAGCCAAGATTACAGGATAGCCTCCCTCTACGAGCAGTACTTC. V and J are TRBV3-1 (or the pseudogene TRBV3-2) and TRBJ2-7, with D perhaps matching TRBD1 (5 bases). The CDR3 covers 17 residues. V lost 0 bases to trimming and J lost 3 bases, with 18 bases between them. Germline loops: CDR1 LGHDT, CDR2 YNNKEL (reference sequence).